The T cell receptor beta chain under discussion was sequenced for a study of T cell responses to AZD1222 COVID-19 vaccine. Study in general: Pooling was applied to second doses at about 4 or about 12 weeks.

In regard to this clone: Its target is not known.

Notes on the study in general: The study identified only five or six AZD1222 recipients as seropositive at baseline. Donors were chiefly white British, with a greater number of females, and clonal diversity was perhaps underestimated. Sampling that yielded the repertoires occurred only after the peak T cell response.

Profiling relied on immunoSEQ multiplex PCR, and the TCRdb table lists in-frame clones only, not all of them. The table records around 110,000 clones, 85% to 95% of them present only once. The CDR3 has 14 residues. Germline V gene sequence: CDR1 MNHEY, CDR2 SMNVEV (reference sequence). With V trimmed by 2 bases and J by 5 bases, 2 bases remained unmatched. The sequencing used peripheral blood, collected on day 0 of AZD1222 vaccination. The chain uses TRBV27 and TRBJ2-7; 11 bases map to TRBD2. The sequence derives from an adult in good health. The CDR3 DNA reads TGTGCCAGCAGTTTACTAGCGGGAGGCAACGAGCAGTACTTC. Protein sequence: CASSLLAGGNEQYF.